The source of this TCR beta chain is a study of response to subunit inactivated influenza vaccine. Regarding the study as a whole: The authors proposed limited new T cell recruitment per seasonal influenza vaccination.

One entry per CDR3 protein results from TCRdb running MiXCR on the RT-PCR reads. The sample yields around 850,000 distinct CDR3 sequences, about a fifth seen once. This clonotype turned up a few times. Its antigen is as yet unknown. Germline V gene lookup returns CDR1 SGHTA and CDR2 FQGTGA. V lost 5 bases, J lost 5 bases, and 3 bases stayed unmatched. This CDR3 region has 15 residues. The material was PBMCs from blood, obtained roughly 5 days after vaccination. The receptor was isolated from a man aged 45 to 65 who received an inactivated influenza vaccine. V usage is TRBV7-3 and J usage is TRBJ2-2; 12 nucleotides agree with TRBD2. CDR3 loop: CASSPLAGGTGELFF. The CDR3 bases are TGTGCCAGCAGCCCACTAGCGGGAGGAACCGGGGAGCTGTTTTTT.